The T cell receptor (beta chain) under discussion was sequenced for a study of blood T cell repertoires in COVID-19. Overall study: The United States, Italy and Spain supplied acute and convalescent COVID-19 samples. Nucleic acid was either cDNA or gDNA, and it came from T cells, B-cell-depleted T cells, or PBMCs.

In the study's own analysis: Quantification of nucleated cells was approximated via reference gene primer amplification. The method was immunoSEQ multiplex PCR; TCRdb's version includes in-frame clones alone and lacks a portion of them. V and J calls and clone size are as listed in that table; D and trimming were resolved from the DNA. Found here are 6,000 to 8,000 clones, approximately 80% of them singletons; the top ten hold about 30%. This CDR3 region has 15 residues. Trimming took off 4 bases at V and 2 bases at J, with 14 bases between the two ends. CDR1 and CDR2 from the germline V gene are LGHDT and YNNKEL (reference sequence).

The chain combines TRBV3-1 (or the pseudogene TRBV3-2) with TRBJ1-1; perhaps TRBD1 as D (5 bases). Sequencing used peripheral blood. The TCR comes from a human donor in a cohort sampled during active COVID-19. The CDR3 reads CASSLDGGVNTEAFF. The CDR3, as DNA: TGTGCCAGCAGCCTAGACGGGGGGGTAAACACTGAAGCTTTCTTT.